This TCR beta chain was documented in a study of shared clonotypes between healthy human individuals. This clone has at least ten counts. Produced via immunoSEQ multiplex PCR; TCRdb's table is partial and in-frame only. The profile shows more than 550,000 clones, 55% to 80% of them singletons. The V end lost 4 bases, the J end lost 13 bases, and 18 bases lay between the germline ends. The CDR3 spans 14 residues. Germline CDR1 reads SGHRS; CDR2 reads YFSETQ. The clonotype comes from a woman in her thirties in good health. Sequenced sample: memory CD4+ T cells sorted from blood. Specified subset: CD45RA-negative fraction. The rearrangement joins TRBV5-1 to TRBJ2-6, with D perhaps given as TRBD1 or TRBD2 (5 bases each). CDR3 DNA sequence: TGCGCCAGCAGCGGGGCAGCGGAGAGGATGGTCCTGACTTTC. This codes for CASSGAAERMVLTF.